Each of the 21 T cell receptor beta chains below was sequenced from the same sample in a study of shared clonotypes between healthy human individuals. Sequencing was performed with immunoSEQ multiplex PCR; in TCRdb, only in-frame clones are kept and a portion is missing. The sample lists over 1.4 million clones, around 95% occurring once. Sequencing was performed on naive CD4+ T cells sorted from blood. Described subset: CD45RA+ positively selected. These receptors came from a man aged 30-40 years in good health.

The V gene is TRBV21-1, the J gene TRBJ2-2; the table's D gene call, TRBD1, was not cross checked with the DNA. TRBV21-1 is assigned pseudogene status. The CDR3 is 15 amino acids. CDR3 DNA sequence: TGTGCCAGCATGTGGGCAGGGCTAAACACCGGGGAGCTGTTTTTT. It specifies CASMWAGLNTGELFF.

CDR3 DNA sequence: TGCGCCAGCAGCCAAGATCTAAGCGACAGGGCCTACAATGAGCAGTTCTTC. As protein: CASSQDLSDRAYNEQFF. The chain recombines TRBV4-3 with TRBJ2-1; the match to TRBD1 covers 7 bases. There are 17 residues in the CDR3. Losses at the gene ends were 0 bases for V and 2 bases for J; bases not matched to a gene: 7. Per the germline V gene, CDR1 is LGHNA and CDR2 is YSLEER.

This chain connects TRBV5-1 to TRBJ2-5, with TRBD1 as a possible D gene (5 bases). Germline-derived CDR1 and CDR2 are SGHRS and YFSETQ. V lost 2 bases, J lost 2 bases, and 10 bases lay in between. CDR3 size: 14 residues. CDR3: CASSFGADQETQYF. In DNA form, the CDR3 reads TGCGCCAGCAGCTTTGGGGCTGATCAAGAGACCCAGTACTTC.

This rearrangement joins TRBV9 to TRBJ2-1, with 8 bases fitting TRBD2. Germline V gene data show CDR1 as SGDLS and CDR2 as YYNGEE. The CDR3 runs 18 residues. V was pared by 0 bases and J by 4 bases, with 12 bases of the junction left unmatched. CDR3 region: CASSVGHAGAGGYNEQFF. CDR3 in DNA: TGTGCCAGCAGCGTAGGGCATGCAGGCGCGGGGGGATACAATGAGCAGTTCTTC.

This clone was recorded once. DNA of the CDR3: TGTGCCATCAGTGAGTCTGAGAGGGACTATGGCTACACCTTC. Protein product: CAISESERDYGYTF. The J gene is TRBJ1-2, the V gene TRBV10-3; D uncertain. The V gene lost 0 bases and the J gene lost 3 bases, with 8 bases spanning the gap. The CDR3 spans 14 residues. Germline CDR1 ENHRY, CDR2 SYGVKD.

The rearrangement links TRBV19 to TRBJ2-1, with 10 bases identical to TRBD1. V was pared by 7 bases and J by 4 bases, with 4 bases of the junction left unmatched. The germline V gene has CDR1 LNHDA and CDR2 SQIVND (reference sequence). The CDR3 is 14 residues long. CDR3 sequence (DNA): TGTGCCAGTAACCGGGACAGGGGATACAATGAGCAGTTCTTC. It specifies CASNRDRGYNEQFF. Using reference TRBV19 and TRBJ2-1 for the parts outside the CDR3, the full variable domain is DGGITQSPKYLFRKEGQNVTLSCEQNLNHDAMYWYRQDPGQGLRLIYYSQIVNDFQKGDIAEGYSVSREKKESFPLTVTSAQKNPTAFYLCASNRDRGYNEQFFGPGTRLTVL.

The chain links TRBV6-5 to TRBJ2-5, with unresolved D. The V and J ends lost 6 bases and 4 bases respectively, with 9 bases between them. Germline V gene sequence: CDR1 MNHEY, CDR2 SVGAGI. The CDR3 has 12 residues. CDR3 DNA: TGTGCCAGCAGCCGAACTACAGAGACCCAGTACTTC. Translated, it gives CASSRTTETQYF.

CDR3 coding DNA: TGTGCCAGCAGTTTTCCGACAGGGCGTAATCGCACAGATACGCAGTATTTT. Translating gives CASSFPTGRNRTDTQYF. The gene calls are TRBV28 and TRBJ2-3; 7 nucleotides match TRBD1. The CDR3 spans 17 residues. The germline CDR1 and CDR2 sequences are MDHEN and SYDVKM. The V and J ends lost 3 bases and 1 base, in that order; junction bases with no gene match: 10.

V is TRBV2 and J is TRBJ2-7; D is undetermined. Germline CDR1 and CDR2: SNHLY and FYNNEI. This CDR3 has 13 amino acids. V was shortened by 6 bases and J by 1 base, with 10 bases between the two germline ends. This chain's CDR3 is CASRNAASYEQYF. As DNA, the CDR3 is TGTGCCAGCAGGAACGCTGCTTCCTACGAGCAGTACTTC.

A few counts support this clone. The CDR3 sequence: CASSLGVLPQHF. CDR3 sequence (DNA): TGTGCCAGTAGCCTCGGGGTGTTGCCCCAGCATTTT. The V call is TRBV19, the J call TRBJ1-5; no clear D gene. Trimming shortened V by 6 bases and J by 9 bases, and 12 bases separated the two germline ends. Germline-derived CDR1 and CDR2 are LNHDA and SQIVND (reference sequence). This CDR3 region has 12 residues.

The chain is built from TRBV11-2 and TRBJ2-1; no definite D call. V gave up 0 bases and J gave up 6 bases, with 24 bases separating them. The CDR3 sequence is 19 residues long. Germline-derived CDR1 and CDR2 are SGHAT and FQNNGV. This CDR3 reads CASSLDSVVGRLRLNEQFF. CDR3 DNA sequence: TGTGCCAGCAGCTTAGATTCGGTGGTGGGTCGGTTGCGGCTCAATGAGCAGTTCTTC.

The count of this clone is one. The V gene is TRBV9, the J gene TRBJ2-7, with 13 bases fitting TRBD2. J was trimmed by 4 bases and V by 2 bases; bases with no gene match: 6. The CDR3 extends over 16 amino acids. Germline CDR1 reads SGDLS; CDR2 reads YYNGEE. The CDR3 DNA reads as TGTGCCAGCAGCGTCTGGACTAGCGGGAGCGTATACGAGCAGTACTTC. Protein: CASSVWTSGSVYEQYF.

This chain links TRBV11-2 with TRBJ2-4, with a tentative D call TRBD1 (6 bases). The ends were cut back, 5 bases at V and 6 bases at J, with 11 bases in the middle. Germline V gene lookup returns CDR1 SGHAT and CDR2 FQNNGV. CDR3 size: 13 residues. The CDR3, as DNA: TGTGCCAGCAGCATTCCAGGGGCAAACATTCAGTACTTC. The encoded protein is CASSIPGANIQYF.

This clone was detected only a few times. The V and J genes are TRBV2 and TRBJ1-5; D call uncertain. CDR1 is SNHLY and CDR2 is FYNNEI in the germline V gene. The CDR3 sequence is 13 residues long. V lost 1 base, J lost 7 bases, and 8 bases lay in between. CDR3 loop: CASSEEHGQPQHF. The CDR3 nucleotides read TGTGCCAGCAGTGAAGAACACGGACAGCCCCAGCATTTT.

V and J are TRBV19 and TRBJ2-3; D tentatively reads TRBD1 or TRBD2 (5 bases each). The germline gives CDR1 LNHDA, CDR2 SQIVND (reference sequence). The germline V and J ends were trimmed by 3 bases and 2 bases, with 12 bases remaining between them. The CDR3 loop spans 15 amino acids. Written as DNA, the CDR3 is TGTGCCAGTAGTATTGGGGGAATAAACACAGATACGCAGTATTTT. It is translated as CASSIGGINTDTQYF.

Comments on this clone: Other DNA sequences in this sample translate to the same CDR3. The gene calls are TRBV7-9 and TRBJ1-2; TRBD1 aligns across 10 bases. V lost 5 bases, J lost 3 bases, and 3 bases stayed unmatched. This CDR3 spans 14 amino acids. Germline V gene data show CDR1 as SEHNR and CDR2 as FQNEAQ (reference sequence). CDR3 in DNA: TGTGCCAGCAGCGAGGGACAGGGGTACTATGGCTACACCTTC. The encoded protein is CASSEGQGYYGYTF.

V and J are TRBV7-2 and TRBJ1-3; 8 bases are a match to TRBD1. This CDR3 has 14 residues. CDR1 is SGHTA and CDR2 is FQGNSA in the germline V gene. V was clipped by 2 bases and J by 4 bases; unmatched bases: 1. CDR3 loop: CASSLQGAGNTIYF. CDR3 in DNA: TGTGCCAGCAGCTTACAGGGGGCCGGAAACACCATATATTTT.

V is TRBV5-8 and J is TRBJ2-7; 14 positions match TRBD2. Trimming cost V 4 bases and J 7 bases; bases outside gene matches: 7. The length of the CDR3 is 15 residues. The germline CDR1 and CDR2 sequences are SGHTS and YDEGEE. The CDR3 region has the DNA TGTGCCAGCAGCCTGACTAGCGGGAGGGCCCGGGAGCAGTACTTC. It is translated as CASSLTSGRAREQYF.

The sample holds one count of this clone. The chain joins TRBV10-3 to TRBJ2-3, with TRBD2 identical over 12 bases. Germline V gene data show CDR1 as ENHRY and CDR2 as SYGVKD. CDR3 size: 15 residues. After removal of 3 bases from V and 6 bases from J, the junction contained 4 bases not matched to a gene. In DNA form, the CDR3 reads TGTGCCATCAGTGACCCTAGCGGGAGGGACGATACGCAGTATTTT. Translating it yields CAISDPSGRDDTQYF.

The chain carries TRBV18 and TRBJ2-7; D call uncertain. The ends were cut back, 6 bases at V and 6 bases at J, with 15 bases in the middle. CDR3 size: 13 residues. Per germline, CDR1 KGHSH and CDR2 LQKENI. The CDR3 sequence: CASSSNGDTEQYF. DNA of the CDR3: TGTGCCAGCTCGTCTAATGGAGACACCGAGCAGTACTTC.

V gene TRBV5-5 combines with J gene TRBJ2-5, with 7 bases identical to TRBD1. This CDR3 is 15 amino acids long. The trim removed 0 bases at V and 2 bases at J, leaving 4 bases unmatched. Looked up from germline, CDR1 is SGHKS and CDR2 is YYEKEE (reference sequence). DNA of the CDR3: TGTGCCAGCAGCTTGGAGGGACAGCTTCAAGAGACCCAGTACTTC. Protein product: CASSLEGQLQETQYF.